The source of this T cell receptor (beta chain) is a study of neurological immune-mediated disorders. The overall study: Relapsing-remitting disease affected around 31, and secondary progressive 3, of 34 multiple sclerosis patients.

This clonotype was seen ten or more times. CDR3 length equals 16 residues. The germline V gene encodes CDR1 SGHKS and CDR2 YYEKEE (reference sequence). Trimming took 2 bases from V and 3 from J; bases not matched to a gene: 5. Sample time point: longitudinal time-point 3. With 10-nucleotide random UMIs included, cDNA was synthesized by 5'RACE. From 15-18 subjects, each sequencing run yielded over 180 million TCR-beta sequences. Via MiXCR, TCRdb re-called the 5' RACE reads, giving one row per CDR3 protein. The sample contains about 81,000 distinct CDR3 sequences, around 4% of which appear only once. The specimen was PBMCs. The receptor was derived from a woman in her sixties with multiple sclerosis. The J gene is TRBJ2-1, the V gene TRBV5-5; 10 bases align to TRBD2. The DNA of the CDR3 is TGTGCCAGCAGCTTAGCCGTAGCGGGGGGCTACAATGAGCAGTTCTTC. This sequence encodes CASSLAVAGGYNEQFF.